This T cell receptor beta chain was retrieved from a study of blood T cell repertoires in COVID-19. In this sample, this clone turned up a few times. Repertoires were generated with immunoSEQ multiplex PCR, while TCRdb's copy carries only in-frame clones and drops some. Of about 190,000 clones in the sample, less than 90% were seen once. V dropped 5 bases and J dropped 4; count of bases not matched to a gene: 4. CDR1 LNHDA and CDR2 SQIVND come from the germline V gene (reference sequence). The CDR3 extends over 14 amino acids. The sample taken for sequencing was peripheral blood. This TCR came from a man in his thirties or forties with acute or convalescent COVID-19. The chain links TRBV19 to TRBJ2-2, with TRBD1 matching over 7 bases. The CDR3 nucleotides are TGTGCCAGTAGTTGGACAGGCTCCACCGGGGAGCTGTTTTTT. It yields the protein CASSWTGSTGELFF.